One and the same sample provided the 25 T cell receptor beta chains below, sequenced in a study of regulatory T cells in long-lasting Graves disease. Arm-PCR of CDR3 regions and iRepertoire HTBI primers were used to build TCR beta libraries. Each CDR3 protein gets one entry after TCRdb re-called the multiplex PCR reads with MiXCR. The table lists approximately 400,000 distinct CDR3 sequences, under 25% of them singletons. Time point here: persistent/refractory GD, antithyroid drugs over 5 years with positive TRAb. TCR sequences were obtained from RNA taken from PBMCs. Sequenced here: peripheral blood mononuclear cells (PBMCs), sampled when the disease was refractory, from a patient treated with antithyroid drugs. These TCRs come from a female donor with Graves disease.

This clonotype has a handful of counts. CDR3: CASSLNRGQGYTEAFF. CDR3 DNA sequence: TGTGCCAGCAGCTTAAACAGGGGGCAAGGATACACTGAAGCTTTCTTT. The chain uses TRBV5-6 and TRBJ1-1, with TRBD1 identical over 9 bases. The germline CDR1 and CDR2 sequences are SGHDT and YYEEEE. Unmatched junction bases numbered 8, after V lost 2 bases and J lost 3 bases. The CDR3 loop spans 16 amino acids.

As regards this clonotype: A much larger clone lies a single base off, so this may be a read error. The chain combines TRBV28 with TRBJ1-2, with D tentatively TRBD1 (5 bases). Per germline, CDR1 MDHEN and CDR2 SYDVKM. The CDR3 covers 13 residues. The CDR3 is CASRLGAGSGYTF. The CDR3 nucleotides read TGTGCCAGCCGTTTAGGTGCAGGGTCTGGCTACACCTTC.

This clonotype was seen only a few times. The chain combines TRBV6-5 with TRBJ2-6; D gene unclear. Trimming took off 2 bases at V and 2 bases at J, with 7 bases between the two ends. From germline, CDR1 is MNHEY and CDR2 SVGAGI. This CDR3 has 15 residues. CDR3 sequence: CASSYLLPGANVLTF. The CDR3 coding sequence is TGTGCCAGCAGTTACCTCCTACCTGGGGCCAACGTCCTGACTTTC.

The rearrangement uses TRBV27 and TRBJ1-1, with 10 bases aligning to TRBD1. The J segment lost 3 bases and the V segment lost 6 bases, leaving 4 bases of the junction unmatched. Germline V gene data show CDR1 as MNHEY and CDR2 as SMNVEV (reference sequence). CDR3 length equals 14 residues. The CDR3 region is CASSQGTGDTEAFF. The CDR3 DNA is TGTGCCAGCAGCCAGGGGACAGGGGACACTGAAGCTTTCTTT.

This clonotype was detected many times. Written as DNA, the CDR3 is TGTGCCAGCAGACTGACAGGGATCAGCAATCAGCCCCAGCATTTT. Its translation: CASRLTGISNQPQHF. This sequence joins TRBV6-1 and TRBJ1-5; 7 bases match TRBD1. V trimming: 6 bases; J trimming: 1 base; junction bases outside the gene matches: 6. This CDR3 has 15 residues. CDR1 is MNHNS, CDR2 SASEGT, per germline.

This clonotype was counted only a few times. CDR3 coding DNA: TGCAGTGCTAGAGGCTTAGGGACAGACTCCTACGAGCAGTACTTC. It codes for CSARGLGTDSYEQYF. V usage is TRBV20-1 and J usage is TRBJ2-7, with 7 bases lining up with TRBD1. CDR1 and CDR2 (germline): DFQATT, SNEGSKA (reference sequence). The CDR3 has 15 residues. The trim removed 1 base at V and 0 bases at J, leaving 6 bases unmatched.

A few counts support this clonotype. The chain is built from TRBV28 and TRBJ2-7; D gene unclear. Germline-derived CDR1 and CDR2 are MDHEN and SYDVKM. This CDR3 has 15 residues. Trimming left V 6 bases short and J 1 base short, with 16 bases between. CDR3 protein: CASRRLRTVSYEQYF. CDR3 in DNA: TGTGCCAGCAGGCGCTTAAGAACAGTTTCCTACGAGCAGTACTTC.

The gene calls are TRBV19 and TRBJ1-1; unclear D gene. The V end was cut by 3 bases, the J end by 1 base, with 12 bases between. CDR1 and CDR2 (germline): LNHDA, SQIVND (reference sequence). CDR3 length: 15 residues. CDR3 sequence reads: CASSMSLVENTEAFF. CDR3 nucleotides: TGTGCCAGTAGTATGTCCCTCGTAGAGAACACTGAAGCTTTCTTT.

The sample holds many counts of this clonotype. The chain combines TRBV11-2 with TRBJ2-7; no clear D gene. Per the germline V gene, CDR1 is SGHAT and CDR2 is FQNNGV. The germline V and J ends were trimmed by 1 base and 6 bases, with 10 bases remaining between them. The CDR3 extends over 13 amino acids. The CDR3: CASSLGVSSEQYF. DNA of the CDR3: TGTGCCAGCAGCTTAGGGGTTAGTTCCGAGCAGTACTTC.

The chain has TRBV20-1 and TRBJ2-5; 8 positions agree with TRBD1. Trimming removed 6 bases from V and 5 bases from J; junction bases left unmatched: 11. Germline-derived CDR1 and CDR2 are DFQATT and SNEGSKA (reference sequence). This CDR3 comprises 14 residues. The DNA for the CDR3 is TGCAGTGCCCTAAAGACAGGGGTCGAGGAGACCCAGTACTTC. Amino acid sequence: CSALKTGVEETQYF.

This clonotype was detected ten times or more. V gene TRBV30 combines with J gene TRBJ1-2; 8 nucleotides line up with TRBD1. This CDR3 is 13 amino acids long. V shed 5 bases and J 2 bases; nucleotides not matched to a gene: 4. CDR1 is GTSNPN, CDR2 SVGIG, per germline (reference sequence). The CDR3 coding sequence is TGTGCCTGGGGACGGACAGGGAACTATGGCTACACCTTC. Residues: CAWGRTGNYGYTF.

The CDR3 nucleotides read TGTGCCAGCAGTTGGGTCAGCACAGATACGCAGTATTTT. Protein product: CASSWVSTDTQYF. V usage is TRBV28 and J usage is TRBJ2-3; D remains unclear. Germline CDR1 MDHEN, CDR2 SYDVKM. This CDR3 region has 13 residues. V lost 4 bases to trimming and J lost 0 bases, with 5 bases between them.

This chain uses TRBV12-3 or TRBV12-4 with TRBJ2-3; 8 bases are shared with TRBD1. This CDR3 comprises 14 residues. J was trimmed by 9 bases and V by 5 bases; bases with no gene match: 10. The DNA of the CDR3 is TGTGCCAGCAGTGGGACAGGAGGCCTGGGGACGCAGTATTTT. Its translation: CASSGTGGLGTQYF.

On this clonotype itself: At one of its ends the junction is not consistent with the germline gene, which may arise from a read error. V and J are TRBV3-1 and TRBJ1-6; 9 nucleotides line up with TRBD1. Germline V CDR1 and CDR2: LGHDT, YNNKEL (reference sequence). The CDR3 runs to 15 residues. CDR3 protein: CASSRGQGGNPPLHF. CDR3 nucleotide sequence: TGTGCCAGCAGCCGGGGACAGGGTGGTAATCCACCCCTCCACTTT.

V and J are TRBV12-5 and TRBJ1-5, with D perhaps TRBD1 (6 bases). The CDR3 totals 17 residues. Per the germline V gene, CDR1 is LGHNT and CDR2 is FRNRAP. Trimming pared 0 bases from V and 7 bases from J, leaving 19 bases between. The CDR3 loop reads CASGLVLGGAGVQPQHF. The DNA of the CDR3 is TGTGCTAGTGGTTTGGTACTGGGGGGGGCAGGGGTACAGCCCCAGCATTTT.

This clonotype was counted between two and nine times. Since a much larger clone is just one base distant, this may be a read error. The chain joins TRBV28 to TRBJ1-1; D call uncertain. Trimming pared 10 bases from V and 4 bases from J, leaving 22 bases between. The CDR3 is 15 residues long. Germline CDR1 reads MDHEN; CDR2 reads SYDVKM. CDR3 DNA: TGTGCCACTCAACAATTCTCGGCCCAGAGCACTGAAGCTTTCTTT. This encodes CATQQFSAQSTEAFF.

This clonotype appeared a few times. The rearrangement links TRBV4-3 to TRBJ1-6; 9 nucleotides match TRBD1. The junction had 5 bases not matched to a gene; V was cut back by 0 bases and J by 8 bases. This CDR3 spans 16 amino acids. Germline CDR1 LGHNA, CDR2 YSLEER. The CDR3 DNA is TGCGCCAGCAGCCAAGATCAGGGACAGGGTTATTCACCCCTCCACTTT. It specifies CASSQDQGQGYSPLHF.

The table lists this clonotype with many counts. This chain joins TRBV7-8 and TRBJ2-5; TRBD2 aligns across 11 bases. Germline CDR1 and CDR2: SGHVS and FQNEAQ. Trimming at V came to 1 base and at J to 4 bases, leaving 2 bases not matched to a gene. The CDR3 totals 15 residues. This CDR3 is CASSLVLAGGETQYF. The CDR3 DNA sequence: TGTGCCAGCAGCTTAGTTCTAGCGGGAGGAGAGACCCAGTACTTC.

The chain couples TRBV19 to TRBJ1-5, with no clear D. The CDR3 consists of 13 residues. The V and J ends lost 4 bases and 0 bases respectively, with 4 bases between them. Looked up from germline, CDR1 is LNHDA and CDR2 is SQIVND (reference sequence). In nucleotides, the CDR3 is TGTGCCAGTAGTACGGATAGCAATCAGCCCCAGCATTTT. Its protein is CASSTDSNQPQHF.

This clonotype was seen only a few times. The rearrangement joins TRBV5-1 to TRBJ2-3; the D gene is possibly TRBD2 (6 bases). Germline V gene data show CDR1 as SGHRS and CDR2 as YFSETQ. The CDR3 runs to 17 residues. V was clipped by 3 bases and J by 1 base, with 18 bases between them. The CDR3 protein is CASSYPGGASRTDTQYF. CDR3 bases: TGCGCCAGCAGCTACCCAGGAGGGGCTAGCCGCACAGATACGCAGTATTTT.

The chain uses TRBV4-3 and TRBJ1-6, with a possible D match to TRBD1 (5 bases). There are 15 residues in the CDR3. Looked up from germline, CDR1 is LGHNA and CDR2 is YSLEER. Trimming shortened V by 0 bases and J by 8 bases, and 11 bases separated the two germline ends. CDR3 nucleotide sequence: TGCGCCAGCAGCCAAGAGGGGCAGGCCGATTCACCCCTCCACTTT. Its protein product is CASSQEGQADSPLHF.

V gene TRBV13 combines with J gene TRBJ2-7; TRBD1 might be the D (5 bases). This CDR3 contains 14 residues. Germline V CDR1 and CDR2: PRHDT, FYEKMQ (reference sequence). Trimming removed 2 bases at V and 3 bases at J, with 11 bases between. The CDR3 sequence is CASSLPSDSYEQYF. The CDR3 region has the DNA TGTGCCAGCAGCTTACCCTCCGACAGCTACGAGCAGTACTTC.

This clonotype was found many times. The chain joins TRBV12-3 or TRBV12-4 to TRBJ1-1; D may be TRBD1 (5 bases). CDR3 size: 15 residues. Between the trimmed V and J ends, which lost 5 bases and 4 bases, there was a span of 17 bases. CDR3 in DNA: TGTGCCAGCAGTGGGGGATCGATCTTGAGCACTGAAGCTTTCTTT. This codes for CASSGGSILSTEAFF.

This clonotype was found many times. The gene calls are TRBV2 and TRBJ1-2; D is unresolved. Germline V gene lookup returns CDR1 SNHLY and CDR2 FYNNEI. V was cut by 4 bases and J by 1 base, with 7 bases left in between. The CDR3 consists of 13 residues. The CDR3 bases are TGTGCCAGCAGTGTCCGCAGTAACTATGGCTACACCTTC. Amino acid sequence: CASSVRSNYGYTF.

The table lists this clonotype with many counts. The V call is TRBV2, the J call TRBJ2-5; D perhaps matches TRBD2 (5 bases). Germline values: CDR1 SNHLY, CDR2 FYNNEI. This CDR3 has 14 residues. V lost 2 bases to trimming and J lost 5 bases, with 12 bases between them. The CDR3 region is CASSESGILETQYF. The CDR3, as DNA: TGTGCCAGCAGTGAATCGGGGATTTTGGAGACCCAGTACTTC.